This T cell receptor beta chain was observed in a study of blood T cell repertoires in COVID-19. Source study methods: Amplification of reference gene primers was used by the study to estimate nucleated cell counts. Sequencing used immunoSEQ multiplex PCR; TCRdb keeps in-frame clones, though not all of them. V and J calls and clone size come straight from that table; D and trimming were deduced from the DNA. The table shows 350,000 to 400,000 clones, with roughly nine tenths occurring only once. The germline gives CDR1 SGDLS, CDR2 YYNGEE. The V gene lost 4 bases and the J gene lost 0 bases, with 14 bases spanning the gap. The CDR3 contains 17 residues.

The chain combines TRBV9 with TRBJ2-6, with D maybe TRBD1 (6 bases). Sequenced input: peripheral blood. This TCR was sampled from a woman aged 30 to 39 with COVID-19, enrolled during active disease. CDR3: CASSFGDTSSGANVLTF. The CDR3 nucleotides are TGTGCCAGCAGCTTTGGGGACACCAGCTCTGGGGCCAACGTCCTGACTTTC.